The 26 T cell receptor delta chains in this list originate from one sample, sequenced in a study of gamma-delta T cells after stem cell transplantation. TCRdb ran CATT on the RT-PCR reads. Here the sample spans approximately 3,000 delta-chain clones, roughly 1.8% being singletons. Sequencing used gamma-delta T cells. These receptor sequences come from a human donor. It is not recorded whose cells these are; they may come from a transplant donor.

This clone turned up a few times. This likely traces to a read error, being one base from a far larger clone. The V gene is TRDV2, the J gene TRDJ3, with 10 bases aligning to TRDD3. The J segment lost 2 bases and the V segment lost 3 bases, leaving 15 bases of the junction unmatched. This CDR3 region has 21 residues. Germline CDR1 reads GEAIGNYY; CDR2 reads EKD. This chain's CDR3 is CACDSVEGDTRLTWDTRQMFF. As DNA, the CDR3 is TGTGCCTGTGACTCCGTAGAGGGGGATACGCGACTCACCTGGGACACCCGACAGATGTTTTTC.

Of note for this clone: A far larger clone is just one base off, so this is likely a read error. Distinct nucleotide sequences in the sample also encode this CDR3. For the CDR3, the DNA is TGTGCCTGCGACACCGTAGTGGGGGGAGTTCGTGATAAACTCATCTTT. Translated, it gives CACDTVVGGVRDKLIF. V and J are TRDV2 and TRDJ1; weak D call: TRDD3 (6 bases). Per the germline V gene, CDR1 is GEAIGNYY and CDR2 is EKD. This CDR3 has 16 amino acids.

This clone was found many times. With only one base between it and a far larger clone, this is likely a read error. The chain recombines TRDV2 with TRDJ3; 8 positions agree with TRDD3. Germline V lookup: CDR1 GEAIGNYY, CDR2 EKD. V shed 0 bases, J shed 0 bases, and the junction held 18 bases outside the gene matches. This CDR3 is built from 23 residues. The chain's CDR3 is CACDTVARDTPEETSWDTRQMFF. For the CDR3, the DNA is TGTGCCTGTGACACCGTTGCCCGGGATACGCCGGAAGAAACCTCCTGGGACACCCGACAGATGTTTTTC.

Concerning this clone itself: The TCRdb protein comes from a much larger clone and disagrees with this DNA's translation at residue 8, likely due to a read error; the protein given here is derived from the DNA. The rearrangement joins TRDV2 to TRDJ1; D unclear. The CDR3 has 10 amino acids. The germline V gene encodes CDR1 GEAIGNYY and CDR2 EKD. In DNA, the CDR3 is TGTGCCTGTGACACCCCGTACCGGTTCTTT. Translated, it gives CACDTPYRFF.

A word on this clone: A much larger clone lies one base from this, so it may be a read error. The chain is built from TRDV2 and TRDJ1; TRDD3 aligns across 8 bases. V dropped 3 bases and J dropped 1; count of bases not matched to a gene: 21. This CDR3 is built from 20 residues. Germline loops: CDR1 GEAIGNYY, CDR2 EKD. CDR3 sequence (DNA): TGTGCCTGTGACTCTCTACTGGGGGGTACGGGACCGACGAGCACCGATAAACTCATCTTT. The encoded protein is CACDSLLGGTGPTSTDKLIF.

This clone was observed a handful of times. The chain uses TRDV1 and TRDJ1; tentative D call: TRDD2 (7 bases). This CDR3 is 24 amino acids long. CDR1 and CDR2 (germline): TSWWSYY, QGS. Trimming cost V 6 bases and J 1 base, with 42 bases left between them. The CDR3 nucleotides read TGTGCTCTTGGCCGGCTTTCCTACGTTTCTGGGGATCGGGGTACAAGGTTTGGCACCGATAAACTCATCTTT. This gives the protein CALGRLSYVSGDRGTRFGTDKLIF.

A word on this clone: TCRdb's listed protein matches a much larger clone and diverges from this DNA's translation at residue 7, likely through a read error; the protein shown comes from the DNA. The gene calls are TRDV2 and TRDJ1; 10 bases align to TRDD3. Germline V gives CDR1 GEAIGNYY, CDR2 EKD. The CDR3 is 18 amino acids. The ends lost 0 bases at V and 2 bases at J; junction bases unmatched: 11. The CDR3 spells CACDTVGKTGGFTDKLIF. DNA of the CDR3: TGTGCCTGTGACACCGTCGGCAAAACTGGGGGATTTACCGATAAACTCATCTTT.

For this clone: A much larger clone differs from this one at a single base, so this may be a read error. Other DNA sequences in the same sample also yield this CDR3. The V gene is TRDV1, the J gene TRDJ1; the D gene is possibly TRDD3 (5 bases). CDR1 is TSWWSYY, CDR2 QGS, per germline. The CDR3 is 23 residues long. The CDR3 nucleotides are TGTGCCCTTGGGGAATTTCCGGGACACTACACGAAGGCTCACCGGGGGTACACCGATAAACTCATCTTT. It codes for CALGEFPGHYTKAHRGYTDKLIF.

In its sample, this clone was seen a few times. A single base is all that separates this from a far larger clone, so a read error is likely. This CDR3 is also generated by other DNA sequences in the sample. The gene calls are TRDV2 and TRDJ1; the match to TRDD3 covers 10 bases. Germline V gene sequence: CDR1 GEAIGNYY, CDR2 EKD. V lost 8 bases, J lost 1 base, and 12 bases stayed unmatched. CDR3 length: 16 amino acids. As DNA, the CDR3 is TGTGCCTCTTACGGGGTGGGGGATACACTCACCGATAAACTCATCTTT. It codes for CASYGVGDTLTDKLIF.

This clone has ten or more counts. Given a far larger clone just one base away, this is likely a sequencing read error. In DNA form, the CDR3 reads TGTGCCTGTGACACCGCTGGGTGGGGACCAACTTACGCCGATAAACTCATCTTT. This sequence encodes CACDTAGWGPTYADKLIF. The rearrangement joins TRDV2 to TRDJ1, with a tentative D call TRDD3 (5 bases). The CDR3 runs 18 residues. Germline lookup yields CDR1 GEAIGNYY and CDR2 EKD. V lost 0 bases, J lost 3 bases, and 22 bases lay in between.

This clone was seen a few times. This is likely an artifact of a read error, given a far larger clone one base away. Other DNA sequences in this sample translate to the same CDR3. CDR3 in amino acids: CACDEVLGTYTDKLIF. The CDR3 region has the DNA TGTGCCTGTGATGAGGTACTGGGGACTTACACCGATAAACTCATATTT. The J gene is TRDJ1, the V gene TRDV2; 7 nucleotides match TRDD3. The CDR3 has 16 residues. The V gene's germline CDR1 is GEAIGNYY and CDR2 EKD.

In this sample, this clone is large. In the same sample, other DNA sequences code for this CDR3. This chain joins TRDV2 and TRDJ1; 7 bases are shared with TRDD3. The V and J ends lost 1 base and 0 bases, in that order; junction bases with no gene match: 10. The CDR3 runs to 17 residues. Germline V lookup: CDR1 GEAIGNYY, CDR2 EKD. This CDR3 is CACDTLVGGQYTDKLIF. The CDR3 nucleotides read TGTGCCTGTGACACTCTCGTTGGGGGACAATACACCGATAAACTCATCTTT.

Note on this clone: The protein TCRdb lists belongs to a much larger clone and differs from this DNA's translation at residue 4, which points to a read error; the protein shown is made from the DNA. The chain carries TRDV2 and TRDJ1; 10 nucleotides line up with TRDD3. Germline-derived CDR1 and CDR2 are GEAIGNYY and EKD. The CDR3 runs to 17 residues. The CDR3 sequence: CACGTVTGGLRTDKLIF. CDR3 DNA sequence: TGTGCCTGTGGCACCGTCACTGGGGGATTACGCACCGATAAACTCATCTTT.

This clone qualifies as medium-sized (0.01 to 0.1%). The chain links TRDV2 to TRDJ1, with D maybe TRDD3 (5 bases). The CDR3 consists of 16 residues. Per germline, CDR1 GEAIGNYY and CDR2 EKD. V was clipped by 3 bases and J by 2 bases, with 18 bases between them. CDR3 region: CACDPLEGARTDKLIF. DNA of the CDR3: TGTGCCTGTGACCCCTTGGAGGGGGCGCGTACCGATAAACTCATCTTT.

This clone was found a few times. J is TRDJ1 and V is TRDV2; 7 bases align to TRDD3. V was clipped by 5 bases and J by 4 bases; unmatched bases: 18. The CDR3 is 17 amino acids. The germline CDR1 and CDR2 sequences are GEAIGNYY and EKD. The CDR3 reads CACGTLVGGQYIDKLIF. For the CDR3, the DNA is TGTGCCTGTGGCACTCTCGTTGGGGGACAATACATCGATAAACTCATCTTT.

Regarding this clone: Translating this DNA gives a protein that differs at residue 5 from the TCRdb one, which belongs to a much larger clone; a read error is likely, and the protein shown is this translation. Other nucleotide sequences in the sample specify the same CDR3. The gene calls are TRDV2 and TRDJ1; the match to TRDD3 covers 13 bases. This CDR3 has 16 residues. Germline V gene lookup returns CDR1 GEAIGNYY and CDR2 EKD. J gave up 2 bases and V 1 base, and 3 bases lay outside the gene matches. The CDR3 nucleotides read TGTGCCTGTGACACTCTACTGGGGGATACGACCGATAAACTCATCTTT. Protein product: CACDTLLGDTTDKLIF.

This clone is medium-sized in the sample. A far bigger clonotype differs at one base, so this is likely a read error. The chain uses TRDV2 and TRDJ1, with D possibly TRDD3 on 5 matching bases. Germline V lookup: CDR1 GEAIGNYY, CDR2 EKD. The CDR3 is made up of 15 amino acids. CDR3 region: CARDTVGTYTDKLIF. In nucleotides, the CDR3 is TGTGCCCGTGACACAGTGGGGACGTACACCGATAAACTCATCTTT.

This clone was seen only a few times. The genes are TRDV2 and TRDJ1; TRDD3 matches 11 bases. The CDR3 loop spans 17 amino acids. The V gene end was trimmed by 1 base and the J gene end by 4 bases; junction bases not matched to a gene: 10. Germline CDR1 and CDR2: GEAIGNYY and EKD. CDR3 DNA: TGTGCCTGTGACACTCTTACACTGGGGGATAAGAGCGATAAACTCATCTTT. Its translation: CACDTLTLGDKSDKLIF.

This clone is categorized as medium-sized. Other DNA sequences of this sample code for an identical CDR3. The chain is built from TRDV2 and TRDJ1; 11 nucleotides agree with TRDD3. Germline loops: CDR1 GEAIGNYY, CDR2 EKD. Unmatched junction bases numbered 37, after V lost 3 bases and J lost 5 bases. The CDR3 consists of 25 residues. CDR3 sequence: CACDGLLKPTASSLYWGISGDKLIF. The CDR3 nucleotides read TGTGCCTGTGACGGACTATTAAAACCAACCGCTTCCTCCTTGTACTGGGGGATAAGCGGGGATAAACTCATCTTT.

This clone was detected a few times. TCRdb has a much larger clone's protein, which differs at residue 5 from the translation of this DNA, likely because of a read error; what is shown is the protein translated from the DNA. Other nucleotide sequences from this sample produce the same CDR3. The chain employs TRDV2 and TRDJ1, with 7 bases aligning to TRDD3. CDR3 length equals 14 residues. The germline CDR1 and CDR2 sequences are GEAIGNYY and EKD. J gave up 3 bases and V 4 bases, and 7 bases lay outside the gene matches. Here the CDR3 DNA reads TGTGCCTGTGATACCCTGGGGGGGTCCGATAAACTCATCTTT. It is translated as CACDTLGGSDKLIF.

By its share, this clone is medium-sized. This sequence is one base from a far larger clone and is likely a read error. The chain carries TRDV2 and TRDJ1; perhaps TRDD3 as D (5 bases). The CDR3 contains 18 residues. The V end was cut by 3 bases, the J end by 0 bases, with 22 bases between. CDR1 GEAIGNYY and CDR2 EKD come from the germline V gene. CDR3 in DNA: TGTGCCTGTGACGCCGCTGGGTGGGGACCAACTTACACCGATAAACTCATCTTT. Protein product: CACDAAGWGPTYTDKLIF.

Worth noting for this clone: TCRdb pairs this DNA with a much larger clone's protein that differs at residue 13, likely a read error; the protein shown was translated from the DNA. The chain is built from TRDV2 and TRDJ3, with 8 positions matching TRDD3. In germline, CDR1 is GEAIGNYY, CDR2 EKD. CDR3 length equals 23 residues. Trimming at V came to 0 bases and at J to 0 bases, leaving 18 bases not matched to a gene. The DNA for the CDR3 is TGTGCCTGTGACACCGTTGTCCGGGATACGCCGGAAGACACCTCCTGGGACACCCGACAGATGTTTTTC. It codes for CACDTVVRDTPEDTSWDTRQMFF.

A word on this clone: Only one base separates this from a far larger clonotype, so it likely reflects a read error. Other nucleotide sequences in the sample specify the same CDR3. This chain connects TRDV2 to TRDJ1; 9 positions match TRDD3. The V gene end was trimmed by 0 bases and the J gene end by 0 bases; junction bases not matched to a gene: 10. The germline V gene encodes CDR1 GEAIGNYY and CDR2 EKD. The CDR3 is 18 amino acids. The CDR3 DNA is TGTGCCTGTGACACCGTGGTTACTGGGGGACCGTACACCGATAAACTCATCTTT. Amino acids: CACDTVVTGGPYTDKLIF.

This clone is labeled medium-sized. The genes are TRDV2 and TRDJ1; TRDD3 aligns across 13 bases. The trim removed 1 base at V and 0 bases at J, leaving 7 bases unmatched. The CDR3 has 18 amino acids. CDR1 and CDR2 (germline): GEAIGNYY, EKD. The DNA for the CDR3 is TGTGCCTGTGACACAGTACTGGGGGATACGCGGTACACCGATAAACTCATCTTT. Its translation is CACDTVLGDTRYTDKLIF.

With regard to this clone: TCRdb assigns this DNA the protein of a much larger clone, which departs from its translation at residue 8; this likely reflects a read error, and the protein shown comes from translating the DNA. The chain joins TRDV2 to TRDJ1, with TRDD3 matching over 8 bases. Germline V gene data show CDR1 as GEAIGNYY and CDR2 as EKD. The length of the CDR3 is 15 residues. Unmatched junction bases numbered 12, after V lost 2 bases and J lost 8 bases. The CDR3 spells CACDILLRDTEKLIF. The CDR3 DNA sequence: TGTGCCTGTGACATTTTACTGAGGGATACGGAGAAACTCATCTTT.

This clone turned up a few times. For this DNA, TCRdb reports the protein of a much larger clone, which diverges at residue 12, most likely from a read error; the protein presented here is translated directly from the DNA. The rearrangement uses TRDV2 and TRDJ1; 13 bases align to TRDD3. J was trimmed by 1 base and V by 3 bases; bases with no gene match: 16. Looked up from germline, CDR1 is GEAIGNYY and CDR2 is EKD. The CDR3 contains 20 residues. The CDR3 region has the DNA TGTGCCTGTGACTCTCTACTGGGGGATACGGGAACGACGAGCACCGATAAACTCATCTTT. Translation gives CACDSLLGDTGTTSTDKLIF.